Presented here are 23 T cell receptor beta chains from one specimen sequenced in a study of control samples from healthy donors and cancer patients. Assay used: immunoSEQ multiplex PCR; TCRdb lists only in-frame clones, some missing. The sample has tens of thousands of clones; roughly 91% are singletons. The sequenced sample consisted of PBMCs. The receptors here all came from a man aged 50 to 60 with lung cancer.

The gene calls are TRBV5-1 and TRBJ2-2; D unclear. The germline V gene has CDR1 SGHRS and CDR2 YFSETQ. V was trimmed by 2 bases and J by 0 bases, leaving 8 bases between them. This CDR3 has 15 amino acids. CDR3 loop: CASSFRDPNTGELFF. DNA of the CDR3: TGCGCCAGCAGCTTTAGGGATCCGAACACCGGGGAGCTGTTTTTT.

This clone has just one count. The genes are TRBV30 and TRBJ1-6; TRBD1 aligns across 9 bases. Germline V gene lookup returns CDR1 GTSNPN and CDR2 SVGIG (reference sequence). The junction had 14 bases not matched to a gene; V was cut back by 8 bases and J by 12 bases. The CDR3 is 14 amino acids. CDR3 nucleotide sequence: TGTGCCCGGAACCCGGGACAGGGCCTAGGACCCCTCCACTTT. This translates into CARNPGQGLGPLHF.

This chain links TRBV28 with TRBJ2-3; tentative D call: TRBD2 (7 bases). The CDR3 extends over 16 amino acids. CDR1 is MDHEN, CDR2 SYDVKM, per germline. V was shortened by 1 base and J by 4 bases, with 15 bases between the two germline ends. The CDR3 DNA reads TGTGCCAGCAGTTTATTGGGGGGGCAAGGTTCAGATACGCAGTATTTT. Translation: CASSLLGGQGSDTQYF. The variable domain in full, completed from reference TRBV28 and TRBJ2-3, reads DVKVTQSSRYLVKRTGEKVFLECVQDMDHENMFWYRQDPGLGLRLIYFSYDVKMKEKGDIPEGYSVSREKKERFSLILESASTNQTSMYLCASSLLGGQGSDTQYFGPGTRLTVL.

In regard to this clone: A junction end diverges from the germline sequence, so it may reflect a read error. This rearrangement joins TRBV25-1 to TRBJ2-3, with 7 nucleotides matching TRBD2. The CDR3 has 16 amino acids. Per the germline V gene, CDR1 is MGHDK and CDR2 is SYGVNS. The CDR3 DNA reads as TGTGCCCGCAGCCTGAGTGGGGGGGGGTTTACAGATACGCAGTATTTT. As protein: CARSLSGGGFTDTQYF.

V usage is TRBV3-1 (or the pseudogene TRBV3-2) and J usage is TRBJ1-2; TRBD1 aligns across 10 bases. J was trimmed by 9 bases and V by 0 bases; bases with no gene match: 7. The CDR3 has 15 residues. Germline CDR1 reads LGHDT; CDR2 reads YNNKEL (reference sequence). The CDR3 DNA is TGTGCCAGCAGCCAAGAGGGGACAGGGGCAGTGAGCTACACCTTC. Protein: CASSQEGTGAVSYTF.

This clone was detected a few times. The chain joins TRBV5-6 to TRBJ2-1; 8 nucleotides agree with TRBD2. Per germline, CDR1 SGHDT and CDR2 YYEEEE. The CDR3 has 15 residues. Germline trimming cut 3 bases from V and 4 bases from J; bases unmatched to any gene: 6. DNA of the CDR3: TGTGCCAGCAGCTCCCCCCCTAGCGGGTACAATGAGCAGTTCTTC. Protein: CASSSPPSGYNEQFF.

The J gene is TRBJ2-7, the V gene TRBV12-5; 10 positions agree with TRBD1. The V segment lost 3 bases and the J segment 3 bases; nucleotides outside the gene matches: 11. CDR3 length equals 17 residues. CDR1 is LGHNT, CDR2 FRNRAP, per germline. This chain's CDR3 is CASGFKGGTGALYEQYF. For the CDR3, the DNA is TGTGCTAGTGGTTTTAAGGGCGGGACAGGGGCACTCTACGAGCAGTACTTC. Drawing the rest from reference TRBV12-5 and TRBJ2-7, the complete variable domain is DARVTQTPRHKVTEMGQEVTMRCQPILGHNTVFWYRQTMMQGLELLAYFRNRAPLDDSGMPKDRFSAEMPDATLATLKIQPSEPRDSAVYFCASGFKGGTGALYEQYFGPGTRLTVT.

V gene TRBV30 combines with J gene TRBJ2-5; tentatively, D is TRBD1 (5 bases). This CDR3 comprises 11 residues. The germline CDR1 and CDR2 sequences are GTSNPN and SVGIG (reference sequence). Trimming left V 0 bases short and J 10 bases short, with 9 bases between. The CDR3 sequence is CAWSVQEYQYF. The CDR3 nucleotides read TGTGCCTGGAGTGTACAGGAATACCAGTACTTC.

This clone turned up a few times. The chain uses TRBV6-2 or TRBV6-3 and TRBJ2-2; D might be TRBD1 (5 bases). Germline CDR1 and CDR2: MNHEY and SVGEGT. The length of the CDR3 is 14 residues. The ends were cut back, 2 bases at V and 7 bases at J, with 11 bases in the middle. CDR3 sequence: CASSYRQGGGELFF. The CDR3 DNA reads TGTGCCAGCAGTTACAGGCAGGGTGGCGGGGAGCTGTTTTTT.

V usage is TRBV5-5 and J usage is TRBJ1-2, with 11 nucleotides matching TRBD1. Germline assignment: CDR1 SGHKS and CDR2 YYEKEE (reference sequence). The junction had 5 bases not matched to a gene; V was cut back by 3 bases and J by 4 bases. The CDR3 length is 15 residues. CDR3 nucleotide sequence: TGTGCCAGCAGCTATGGGACAGGGGGGGCCTATGGCTACACCTTC. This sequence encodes CASSYGTGGAYGYTF. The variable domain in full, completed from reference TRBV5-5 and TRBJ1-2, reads DAGVTQSPTHLIKTRGQQVTLRCSPISGHKSVSWYQQVLGQGPQFIFQYYEKEERGRGNFPDRFSARQFPNYSSELNVNALLLGDSALYLCASSYGTGGAYGYTFGSGTRLTVV.

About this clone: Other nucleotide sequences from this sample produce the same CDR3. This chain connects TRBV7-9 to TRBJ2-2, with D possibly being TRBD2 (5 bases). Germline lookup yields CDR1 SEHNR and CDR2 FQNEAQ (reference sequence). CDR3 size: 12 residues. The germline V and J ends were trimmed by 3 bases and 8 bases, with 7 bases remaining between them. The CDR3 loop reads CASSFRGGELFF. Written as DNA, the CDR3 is TGTGCCAGCAGCTTTCGGGGTGGGGAGCTGTTTTTT.

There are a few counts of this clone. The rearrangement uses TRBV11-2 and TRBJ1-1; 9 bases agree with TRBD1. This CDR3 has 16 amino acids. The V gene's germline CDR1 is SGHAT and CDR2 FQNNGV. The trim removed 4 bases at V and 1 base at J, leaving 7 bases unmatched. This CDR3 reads CASSSIVDRGNTEAFF. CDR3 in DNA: TGTGCCAGCAGCTCCATAGTGGACAGGGGGAACACTGAAGCTTTCTTT.

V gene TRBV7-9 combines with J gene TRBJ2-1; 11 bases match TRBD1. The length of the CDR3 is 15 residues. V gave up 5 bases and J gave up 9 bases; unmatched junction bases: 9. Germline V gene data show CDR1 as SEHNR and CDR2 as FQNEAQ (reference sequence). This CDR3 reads CASSRPGTGGGEQFF. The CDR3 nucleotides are TGTGCCAGCAGCCGTCCCGGGACAGGGGGTGGTGAGCAGTTCTTC.

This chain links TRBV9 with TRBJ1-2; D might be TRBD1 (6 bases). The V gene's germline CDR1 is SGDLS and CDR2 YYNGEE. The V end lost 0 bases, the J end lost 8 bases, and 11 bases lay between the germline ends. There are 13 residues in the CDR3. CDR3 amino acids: CASSVGQVEGYTF. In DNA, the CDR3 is TGTGCCAGCAGCGTAGGACAGGTGGAAGGCTACACCTTC. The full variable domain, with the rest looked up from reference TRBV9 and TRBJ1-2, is DSGVTQTPKHLITATGQRVTLRCSPRSGDLSVYWYQQSLDQGLQFLIQYYNGEERAKGNILERFSAQQFPDLHSELNLSSLELGDSALYFCASSVGQVEGYTFGSGTRLTVV.

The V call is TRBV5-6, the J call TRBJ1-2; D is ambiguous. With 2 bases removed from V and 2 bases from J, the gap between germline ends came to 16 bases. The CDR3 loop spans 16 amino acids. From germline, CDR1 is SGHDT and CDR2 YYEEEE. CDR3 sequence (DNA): TGTGCCAGCAGCTTTTCGAGGCTTCCAATCAACTATGGCTACACCTTC. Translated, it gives CASSFSRLPINYGYTF.

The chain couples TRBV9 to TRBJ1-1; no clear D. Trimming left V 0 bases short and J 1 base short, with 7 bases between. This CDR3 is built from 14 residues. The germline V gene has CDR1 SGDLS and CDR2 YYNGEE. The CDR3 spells CASSVGSRNTEAFF. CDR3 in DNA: TGTGCCAGCAGCGTAGGGAGCAGGAACACTGAAGCTTTCTTT.

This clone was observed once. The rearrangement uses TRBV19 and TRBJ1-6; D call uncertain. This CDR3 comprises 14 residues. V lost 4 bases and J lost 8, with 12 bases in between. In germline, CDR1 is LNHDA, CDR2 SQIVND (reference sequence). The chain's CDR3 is CASSTSRGYSPLHF. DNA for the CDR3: TGTGCCAGTAGTACCAGTCGAGGGTATTCACCCCTCCACTTT.

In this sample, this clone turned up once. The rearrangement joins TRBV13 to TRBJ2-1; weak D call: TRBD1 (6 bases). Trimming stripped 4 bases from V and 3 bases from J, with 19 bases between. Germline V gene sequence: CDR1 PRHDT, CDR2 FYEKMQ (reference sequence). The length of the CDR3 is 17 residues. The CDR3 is CASSSVQQGIYYNEQFF. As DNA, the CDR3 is TGTGCCAGCAGCTCGGTCCAACAGGGTATTTACTACAATGAGCAGTTCTTC.

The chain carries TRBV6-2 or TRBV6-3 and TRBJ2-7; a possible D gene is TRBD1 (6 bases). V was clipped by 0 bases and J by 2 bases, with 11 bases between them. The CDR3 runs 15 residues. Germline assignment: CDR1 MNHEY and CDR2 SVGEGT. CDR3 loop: CASSYSGTNPYEQYF. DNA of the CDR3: TGTGCCAGCAGTTACTCAGGGACAAATCCCTACGAGCAGTACTTC.

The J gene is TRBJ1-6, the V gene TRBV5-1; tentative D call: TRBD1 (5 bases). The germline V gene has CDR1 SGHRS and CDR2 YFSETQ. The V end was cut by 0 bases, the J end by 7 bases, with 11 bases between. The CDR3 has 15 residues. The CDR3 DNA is TGCGCCAGCAGCTTGGTAGGGACCGGGAATTCACCCCTCCACTTT. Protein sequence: CASSLVGTGNSPLHF.

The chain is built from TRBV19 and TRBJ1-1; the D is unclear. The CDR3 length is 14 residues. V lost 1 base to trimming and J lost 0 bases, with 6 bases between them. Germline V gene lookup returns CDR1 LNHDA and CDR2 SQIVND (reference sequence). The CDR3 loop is CASSIGYLNTEAFF. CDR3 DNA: TGTGCCAGTAGTATAGGGTATTTGAACACTGAAGCTTTCTTT.

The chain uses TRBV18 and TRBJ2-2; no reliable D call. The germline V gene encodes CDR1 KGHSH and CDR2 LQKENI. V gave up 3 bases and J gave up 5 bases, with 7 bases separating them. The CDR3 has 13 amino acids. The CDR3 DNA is TGTGCCAGCTCACCTACACGTACCGGGGAGCTGTTTTTT. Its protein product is CASSPTRTGELFF.

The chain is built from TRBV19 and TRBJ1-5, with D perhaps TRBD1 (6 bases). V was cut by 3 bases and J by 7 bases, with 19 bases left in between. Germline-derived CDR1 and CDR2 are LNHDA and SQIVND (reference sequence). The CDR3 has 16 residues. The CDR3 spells CASSIWGQGRGQPQHF. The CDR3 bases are TGTGCCAGTAGTATTTGGGGGCAGGGGCGGGGCCAGCCCCAGCATTTT.